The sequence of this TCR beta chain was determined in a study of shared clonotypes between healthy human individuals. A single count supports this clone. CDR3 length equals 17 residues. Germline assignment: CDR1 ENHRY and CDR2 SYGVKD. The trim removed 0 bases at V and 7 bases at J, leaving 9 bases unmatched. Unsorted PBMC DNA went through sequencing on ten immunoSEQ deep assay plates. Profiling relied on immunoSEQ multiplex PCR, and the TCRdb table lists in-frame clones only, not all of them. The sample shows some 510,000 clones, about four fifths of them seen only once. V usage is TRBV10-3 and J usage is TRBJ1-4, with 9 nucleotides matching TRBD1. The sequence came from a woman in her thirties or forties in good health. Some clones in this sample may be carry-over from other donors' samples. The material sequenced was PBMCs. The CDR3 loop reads CAISESRGQGPFEKLFF. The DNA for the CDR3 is TGTGCCATCAGTGAGTCGAGGGGACAGGGCCCTTTTGAAAAACTGTTTTTT.